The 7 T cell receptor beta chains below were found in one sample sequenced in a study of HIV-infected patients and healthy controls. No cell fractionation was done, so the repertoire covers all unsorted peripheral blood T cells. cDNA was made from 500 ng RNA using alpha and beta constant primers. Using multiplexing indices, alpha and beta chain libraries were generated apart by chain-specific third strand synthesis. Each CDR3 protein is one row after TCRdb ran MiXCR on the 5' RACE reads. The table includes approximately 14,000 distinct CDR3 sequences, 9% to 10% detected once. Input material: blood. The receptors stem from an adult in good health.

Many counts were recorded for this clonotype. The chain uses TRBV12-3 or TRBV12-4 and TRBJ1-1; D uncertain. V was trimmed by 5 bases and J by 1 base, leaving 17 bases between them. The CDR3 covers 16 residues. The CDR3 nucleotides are TGTGCCAGCAGTCCCTCTGCTGCGGGCTCGAACACTGAAGCTTTCTTT. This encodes CASSPSAAGSNTEAFF.

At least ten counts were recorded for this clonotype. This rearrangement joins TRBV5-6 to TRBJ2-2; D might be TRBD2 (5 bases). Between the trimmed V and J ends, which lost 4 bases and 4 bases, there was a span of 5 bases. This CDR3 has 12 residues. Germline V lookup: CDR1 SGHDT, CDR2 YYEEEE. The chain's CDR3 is CASSRGTGELFF. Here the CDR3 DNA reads TGTGCCAGCAGCCGGGGCACCGGGGAGCTGTTTTTT.

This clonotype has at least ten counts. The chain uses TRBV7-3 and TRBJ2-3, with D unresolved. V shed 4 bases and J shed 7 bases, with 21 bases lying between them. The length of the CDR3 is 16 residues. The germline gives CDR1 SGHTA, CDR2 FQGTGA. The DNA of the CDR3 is TGTGCCAGCAGCTCCGCCTCACTATTGAAAGGGAATACGCAGTATTTT. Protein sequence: CASSSASLLKGNTQYF.

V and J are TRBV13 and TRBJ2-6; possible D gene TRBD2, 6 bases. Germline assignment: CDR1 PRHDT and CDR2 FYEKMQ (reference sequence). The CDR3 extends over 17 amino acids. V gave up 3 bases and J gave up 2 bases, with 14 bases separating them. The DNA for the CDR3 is TGTGCCAGCAGCTTGTACGAGGACTATACTGGGGCCAACGTCCTGACTTTC. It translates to CASSLYEDYTGANVLTF.

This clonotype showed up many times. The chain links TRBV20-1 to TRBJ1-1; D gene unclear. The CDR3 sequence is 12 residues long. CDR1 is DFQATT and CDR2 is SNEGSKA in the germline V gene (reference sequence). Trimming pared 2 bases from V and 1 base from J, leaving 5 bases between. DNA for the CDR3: TGCAGTGCTAGACAGCAGAACACTGAAGCTTTCTTT. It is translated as CSARQQNTEAFF.

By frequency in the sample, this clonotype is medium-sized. The CDR3 DNA is TGCAGTGCTAGACAAGGGGGATTCTACGAGCAGTACTTC. Translation gives CSARQGGFYEQYF. The gene calls are TRBV20-1 and TRBJ2-7; possible D gene TRBD1, 6 bases. Germline V gives CDR1 DFQATT, CDR2 SNEGSKA (reference sequence). CDR3 length: 13 residues. The germline V and J ends were trimmed by 2 bases and 3 bases, with 11 bases remaining between them.

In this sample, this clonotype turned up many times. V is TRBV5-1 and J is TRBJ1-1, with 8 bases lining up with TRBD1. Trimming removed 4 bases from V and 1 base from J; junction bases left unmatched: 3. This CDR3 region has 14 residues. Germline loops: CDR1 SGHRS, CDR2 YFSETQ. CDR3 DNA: TGCGCCAGCAGCCCGGGACAGGCGAACACTGAAGCTTTCTTT. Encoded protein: CASSPGQANTEAFF. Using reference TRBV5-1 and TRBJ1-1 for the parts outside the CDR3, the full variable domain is KAGVTQTPRYLIKTRGQQVTLSCSPISGHRSVSWYQQTPGQGLQFLFEYFSETQRNKGNFPGRFSGRQFSNSRSEMNVSTLELGDSALYLCASSPGQANTEAFFGQGTRLTVV.